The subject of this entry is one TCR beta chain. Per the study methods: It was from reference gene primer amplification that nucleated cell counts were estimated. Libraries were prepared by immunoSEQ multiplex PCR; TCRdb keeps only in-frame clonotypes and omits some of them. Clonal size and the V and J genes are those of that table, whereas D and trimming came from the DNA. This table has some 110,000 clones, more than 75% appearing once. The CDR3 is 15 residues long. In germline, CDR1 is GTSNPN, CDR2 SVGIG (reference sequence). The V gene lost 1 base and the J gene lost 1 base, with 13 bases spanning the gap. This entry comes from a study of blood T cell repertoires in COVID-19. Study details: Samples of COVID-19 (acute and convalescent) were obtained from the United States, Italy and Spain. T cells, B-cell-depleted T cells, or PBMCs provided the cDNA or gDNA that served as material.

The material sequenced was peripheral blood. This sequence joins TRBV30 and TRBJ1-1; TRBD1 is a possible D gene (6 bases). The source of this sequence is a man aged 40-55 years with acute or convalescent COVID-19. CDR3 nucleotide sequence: TGTGCCTGGAGTGACTTCCGGGACAAGAACACTGAAGCTTTCTTT. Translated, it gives CAWSDFRDKNTEAFF.